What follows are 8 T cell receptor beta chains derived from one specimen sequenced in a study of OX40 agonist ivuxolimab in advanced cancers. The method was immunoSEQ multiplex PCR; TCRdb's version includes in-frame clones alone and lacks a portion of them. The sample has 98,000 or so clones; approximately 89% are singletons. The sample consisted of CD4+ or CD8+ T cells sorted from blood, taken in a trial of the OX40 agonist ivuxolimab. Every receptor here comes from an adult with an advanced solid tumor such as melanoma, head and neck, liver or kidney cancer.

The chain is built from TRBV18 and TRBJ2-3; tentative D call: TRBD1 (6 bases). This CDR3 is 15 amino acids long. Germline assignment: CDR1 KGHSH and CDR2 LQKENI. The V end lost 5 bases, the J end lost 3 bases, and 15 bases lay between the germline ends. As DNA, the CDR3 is TGTGCCAGCTCAGGAGATCAGGGGTGGACAGATACGCAGTATTTT. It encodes CASSGDQGWTDTQYF. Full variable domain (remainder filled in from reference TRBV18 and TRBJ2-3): NAGVMQNPRHLVRRRGQEARLRCSPMKGHSHVYWYRQLPEEGLKFMVYLQKENIIDESGMPKERFSAEFPKEGPSILRIQQVVRGDSAAYFCASSGDQGWTDTQYFGPGTRLTVL.

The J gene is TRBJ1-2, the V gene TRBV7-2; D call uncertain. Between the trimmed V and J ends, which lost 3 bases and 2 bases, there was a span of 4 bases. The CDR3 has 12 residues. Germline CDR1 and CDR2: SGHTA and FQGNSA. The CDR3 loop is CASSFSNYGYTF. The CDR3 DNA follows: TGTGCCAGCAGCTTTTCGAACTATGGCTACACCTTC. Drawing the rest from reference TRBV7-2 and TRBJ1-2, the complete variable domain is GAGVSQSPSNKVTEKGKDVELRCDPISGHTALYWYRQSLGQGLEFLIYFQGNSAPDKSGLPSDRFSAERTGGSVSTLTIQRTQQEDSAVYLCASSFSNYGYTFGSGTRLTVV.

The DNA of the CDR3 is TGTGCCAGCAGCTTTATAGACAGGGCGTTTGGCTACACCTTC. This gives the protein CASSFIDRAFGYTF. The chain couples TRBV13 to TRBJ1-2; 7 nucleotides match TRBD1. This CDR3 comprises 14 residues. CDR1 and CDR2 from the germline V gene are PRHDT and FYEKMQ (reference sequence). The trim removed 3 bases at V and 7 bases at J, leaving 8 bases unmatched.

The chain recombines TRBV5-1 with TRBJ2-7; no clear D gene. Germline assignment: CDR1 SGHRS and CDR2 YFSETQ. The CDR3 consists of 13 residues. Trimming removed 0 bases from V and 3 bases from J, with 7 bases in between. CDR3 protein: CASSLAPDYEQYF. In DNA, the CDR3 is TGCGCCAGCAGCTTGGCCCCAGACTACGAGCAGTACTTC. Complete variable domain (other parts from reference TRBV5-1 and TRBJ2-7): KAGVTQTPRYLIKTRGQQVTLSCSPISGHRSVSWYQQTPGQGLQFLFEYFSETQRNKGNFPGRFSGRQFSNSRSEMNVSTLELGDSALYLCASSLAPDYEQYFGPGTRLTVT.

DNA of the CDR3: TGTGCCAGCAGCCCCGGGGGCGACAGTAACCCCTATGGCTACACCTTC. Its translation: CASSPGGDSNPYGYTF. This chain uses TRBV9 with TRBJ1-2; possible D gene TRBD1, 6 bases. V was shortened by 4 bases and J by 4 bases, with 20 bases between the two germline ends. The germline V gene has CDR1 SGDLS and CDR2 YYNGEE. The CDR3 length is 16 residues.

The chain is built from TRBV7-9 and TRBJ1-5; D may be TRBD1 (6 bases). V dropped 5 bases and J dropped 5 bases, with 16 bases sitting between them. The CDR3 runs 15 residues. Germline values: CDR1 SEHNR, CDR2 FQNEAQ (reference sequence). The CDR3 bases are TGTGCCAGCAGCCCGACCCGGGGGCCGGATCAGCCCCAGCATTTT. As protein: CASSPTRGPDQPQHF.

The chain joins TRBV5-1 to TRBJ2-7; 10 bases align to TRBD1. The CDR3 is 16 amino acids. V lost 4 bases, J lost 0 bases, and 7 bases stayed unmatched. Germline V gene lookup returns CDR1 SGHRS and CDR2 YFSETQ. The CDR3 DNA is TGCGCCAGCAGCATGGCGGGACAGGGGAGCTCCTACGAGCAGTACTTC. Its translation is CASSMAGQGSSYEQYF.

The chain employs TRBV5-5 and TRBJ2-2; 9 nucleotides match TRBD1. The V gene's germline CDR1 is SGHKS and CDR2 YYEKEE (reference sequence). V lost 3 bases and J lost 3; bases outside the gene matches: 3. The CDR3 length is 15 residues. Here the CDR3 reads CASSSDRGDTGELFF. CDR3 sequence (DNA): TGTGCCAGCAGCTCGGACAGGGGTGACACCGGGGAGCTGTTTTTT.